A selection of T cell receptor beta chains follows, all from one sample in a study of blood T cell repertoires in COVID-19. Profiling relied on immunoSEQ multiplex PCR, and the TCRdb table lists in-frame clones only, not all of them. Of 200,000 to 250,000 clones listed, 86% were seen once; the top ten hold around 3.5%. Input material: PBMCs or T cells enriched from blood (not recorded which). The receptors originated from a woman in her thirties or forties with acute COVID-19. Each CDR3 is given with its conserved first and last residue. Fields, in order: clone size, V gene, D gene, J gene, CDR3 DNA, CDR3 protein. The D gene is left open where the match is weak. The size of a clone is reported for some rows only, either as once, few or many, or as a class for expanded clones.

>-|TRBV24-1|-|TRBJ1-2
TGTGCCACCAGTGATGGGCGTTGGGCCTACACCTTC
CATSDGRWAYTF
>once|TRBV9|TRBD1|TRBJ1-4
TGTGCCAGCAGCGTAGGGGGCGGGACAGGGGATGAAAAACTGTTTTTT
CASSVGGGTGDEKLFF
>-|TRBV7-2|-|TRBJ1-2
TGTGCCAGCAGCTTACTATCAGGGGCCCGTGGCTACACCTTC
CASSLLSGARGYTF
>-|TRBV12-3/TRBV12-4|-|TRBJ1-1
TGTGCCAGCAGTTTAGGTACAACTGAAGCTTTCTTT
CASSLGTTEAFF
>few|TRBV5-1|-|TRBJ2-3
TGCGCCAGCAGCTCTGGAGCTAGCGACACAGATACGCAGTATTTT
CASSSGASDTDTQYF
>-|TRBV13|-|TRBJ1-1
TGTGCCAGCAGCTTCCCGACGGGGAACACTGAAGCTTTCTTT
CASSFPTGNTEAFF
>-|TRBV19|TRBD2|TRBJ2-3
TGTGCCAGTAGTACTAGCGGTAGCACAGATACGCAGTATTTT
CASSTSGSTDTQYF
>-|TRBV7-8|-|TRBJ1-3
TGTGCCAGCACCGCTCTCGCCGGGTCTCATCGAAACACCATATATTTT
CASTALAGSHRNTIYF
>-|TRBV7-2|TRBD2|TRBJ2-3
TGTGCCAGCAGCGTAGCCGGGACTAGCGGATTAGATACGCAGTATTTT
CASSVAGTSGLDTQYF
>-|TRBV2|-|TRBJ1-2
TGTGCCAGCAGAGGGGCTGGGGGCGGTGGCTACACCTTC
CASRGAGGGGYTF
>-|TRBV27|TRBD2|TRBJ2-5
TGTGCCAGCAGTGGGGTTTGGGGGGGGTACCAAGAGACCCAGTACTTC
CASSGVWGGYQETQYF
>few|TRBV1|-|TRBJ1-2
TGCACCAGCAGCCAAGAAGGAGTTAACTATGGCTACACCTTC
CTSSQEGVNYGYTF
>-|TRBV19|TRBD2|TRBJ2-7
TGTGCCAGTAGTATTGGCGGGGGCTCCTACGAGCAGTACTTC
CASSIGGGSYEQYF